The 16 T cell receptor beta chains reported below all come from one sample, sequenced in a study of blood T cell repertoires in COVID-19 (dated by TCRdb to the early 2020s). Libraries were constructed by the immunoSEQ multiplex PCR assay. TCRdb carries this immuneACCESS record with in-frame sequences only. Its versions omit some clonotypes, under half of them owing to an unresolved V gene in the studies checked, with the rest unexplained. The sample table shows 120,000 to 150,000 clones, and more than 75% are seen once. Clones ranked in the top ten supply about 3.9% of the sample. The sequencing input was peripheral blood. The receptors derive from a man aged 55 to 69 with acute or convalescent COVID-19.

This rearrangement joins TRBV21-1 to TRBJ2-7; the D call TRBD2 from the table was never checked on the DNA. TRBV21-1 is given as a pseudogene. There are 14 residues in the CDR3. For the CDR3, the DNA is TGTGCCAGCACCTCCGGCGGGGAAACCTACGAGCAGTACTTC. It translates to CASTSGGETYEQYF.

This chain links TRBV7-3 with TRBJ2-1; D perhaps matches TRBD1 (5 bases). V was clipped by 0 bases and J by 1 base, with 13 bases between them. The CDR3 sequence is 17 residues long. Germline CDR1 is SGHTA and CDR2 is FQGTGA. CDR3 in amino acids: CASSLTSTVGSYNEQFF. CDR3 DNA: TGTGCCAGCAGCTTAACGTCGACAGTAGGTTCCTACAATGAGCAGTTCTTC.

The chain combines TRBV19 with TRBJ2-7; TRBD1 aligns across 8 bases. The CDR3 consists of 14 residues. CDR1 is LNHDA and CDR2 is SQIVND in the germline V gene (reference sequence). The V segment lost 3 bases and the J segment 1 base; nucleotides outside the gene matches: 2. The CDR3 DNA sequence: TGTGCCAGTAGTATGGGGACAGGATCCTACGAGCAGTACTTC. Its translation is CASSMGTGSYEQYF. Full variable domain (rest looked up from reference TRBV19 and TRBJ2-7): DGGITQSPKYLFRKEGQNVTLSCEQNLNHDAMYWYRQDPGQGLRLIYYSQIVNDFQKGDIAEGYSVSREKKESFPLTVTSAQKNPTAFYLCASSMGTGSYEQYFGPGTRLTVT.

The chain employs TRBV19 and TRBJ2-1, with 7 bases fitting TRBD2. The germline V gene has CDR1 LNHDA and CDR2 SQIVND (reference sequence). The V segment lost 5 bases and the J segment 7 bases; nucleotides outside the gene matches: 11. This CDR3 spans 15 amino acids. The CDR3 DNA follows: TGTGCCAGTAGTCGAGAGGGAGGGTCTGAGAATGAGCAGTTCTTC. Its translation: CASSREGGSENEQFF.

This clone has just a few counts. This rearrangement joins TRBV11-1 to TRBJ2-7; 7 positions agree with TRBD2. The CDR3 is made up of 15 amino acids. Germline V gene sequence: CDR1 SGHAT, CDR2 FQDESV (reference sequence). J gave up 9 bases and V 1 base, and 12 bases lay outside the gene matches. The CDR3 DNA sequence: TGTGCCAGCAGCTTAGGAGGGAGGGCCTCCCCCGGGCAGTACTTC. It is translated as CASSLGGRASPGQYF.

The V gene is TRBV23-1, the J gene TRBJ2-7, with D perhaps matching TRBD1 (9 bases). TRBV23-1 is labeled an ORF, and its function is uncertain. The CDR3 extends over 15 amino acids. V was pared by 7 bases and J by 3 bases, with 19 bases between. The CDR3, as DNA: TGCGCCAGCAACCGGCGGGGGGACAGGGTCTACGAGCAGTACTTC. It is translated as CASNRRGDRVYEQYF.

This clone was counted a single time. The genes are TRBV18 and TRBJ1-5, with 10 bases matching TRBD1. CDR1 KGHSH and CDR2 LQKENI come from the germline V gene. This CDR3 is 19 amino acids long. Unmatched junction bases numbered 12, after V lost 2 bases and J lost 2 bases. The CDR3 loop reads CASSPSMPTGGHGNQPQHF. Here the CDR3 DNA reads TGTGCCAGCTCACCATCCATGCCGACAGGGGGCCACGGCAATCAGCCCCAGCATTTT.

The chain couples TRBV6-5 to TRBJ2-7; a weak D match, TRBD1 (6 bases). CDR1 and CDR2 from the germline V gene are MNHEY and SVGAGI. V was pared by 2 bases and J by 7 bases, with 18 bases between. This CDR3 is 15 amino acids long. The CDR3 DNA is TGTGCCAGCAGTTACCTTCGGACAGACCAGGGTGAGCAGTACTTC. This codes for CASSYLRTDQGEQYF.

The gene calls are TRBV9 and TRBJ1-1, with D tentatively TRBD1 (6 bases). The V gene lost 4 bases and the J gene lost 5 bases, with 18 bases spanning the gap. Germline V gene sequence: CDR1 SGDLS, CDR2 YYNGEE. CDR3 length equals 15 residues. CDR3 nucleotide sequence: TGTGCCAGCAGCCCGAGCTTCACAGGGAAGACTGAAGCTTTCTTT. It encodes CASSPSFTGKTEAFF.

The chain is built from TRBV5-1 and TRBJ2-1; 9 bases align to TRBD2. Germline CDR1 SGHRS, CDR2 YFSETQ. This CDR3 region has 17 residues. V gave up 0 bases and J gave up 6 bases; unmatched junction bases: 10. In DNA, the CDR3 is TGCGCCAGCAGCTTGGTTGGTCTAGGGACTAGCTCCAATGAGCAGTTCTTC. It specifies CASSLVGLGTSSNEQFF. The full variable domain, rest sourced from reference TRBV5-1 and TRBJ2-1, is KAGVTQTPRYLIKTRGQQVTLSCSPISGHRSVSWYQQTPGQGLQFLFEYFSETQRNKGNFPGRFSGRQFSNSRSEMNVSTLELGDSALYLCASSLVGLGTSSNEQFFGPGTRLTVL.

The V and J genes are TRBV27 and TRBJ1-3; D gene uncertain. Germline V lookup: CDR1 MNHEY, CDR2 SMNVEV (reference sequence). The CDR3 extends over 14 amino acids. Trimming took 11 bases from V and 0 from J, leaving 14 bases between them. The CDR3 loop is CARCFLLSGNTIYF. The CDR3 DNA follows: TGTGCCCGCTGTTTTCTACTCTCTGGAAACACCATATATTTT.

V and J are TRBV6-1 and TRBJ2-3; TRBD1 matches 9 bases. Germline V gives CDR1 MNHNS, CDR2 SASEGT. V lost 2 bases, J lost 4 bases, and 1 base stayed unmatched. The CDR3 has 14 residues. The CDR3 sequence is CASSETGGPDTQYF. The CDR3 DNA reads TGTGCCAGCAGTGAAACAGGGGGCCCAGATACGCAGTATTTT.

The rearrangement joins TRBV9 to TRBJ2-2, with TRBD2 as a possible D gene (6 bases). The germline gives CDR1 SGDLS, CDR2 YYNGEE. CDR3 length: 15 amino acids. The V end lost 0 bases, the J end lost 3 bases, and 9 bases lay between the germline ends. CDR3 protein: CASSVATSYTGELFF. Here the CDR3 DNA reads TGTGCCAGCAGCGTAGCTACTAGCTACACCGGGGAGCTGTTTTTT.

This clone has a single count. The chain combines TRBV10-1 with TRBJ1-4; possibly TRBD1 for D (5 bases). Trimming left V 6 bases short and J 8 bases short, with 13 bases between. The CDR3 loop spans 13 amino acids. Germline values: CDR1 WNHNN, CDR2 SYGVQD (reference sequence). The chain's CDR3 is CASSPGLREKLFF. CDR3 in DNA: TGCGCCAGCAGCCCAGGGCTTCGGGAAAAACTGTTTTTT.

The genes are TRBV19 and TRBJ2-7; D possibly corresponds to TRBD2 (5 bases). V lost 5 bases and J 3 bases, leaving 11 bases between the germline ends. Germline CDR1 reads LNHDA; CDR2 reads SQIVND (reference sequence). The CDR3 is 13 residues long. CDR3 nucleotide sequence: TGTGCCAGTAGTGCCGGACTTATCTACGAGCAGTACTTC. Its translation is CASSAGLIYEQYF.

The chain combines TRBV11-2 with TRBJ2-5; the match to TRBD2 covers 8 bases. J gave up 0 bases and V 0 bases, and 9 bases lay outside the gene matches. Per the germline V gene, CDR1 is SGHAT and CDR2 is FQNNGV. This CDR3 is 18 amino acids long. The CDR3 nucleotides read TGTGCCAGCAGCTTAGATGGTAGCGGGGCTCCGTACCAAGAGACCCAGTACTTC. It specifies CASSLDGSGAPYQETQYF.